These 10 T cell receptor beta chains were sequenced from one sample in a study of CD8 T cells in Susac syndrome. Random hexamers primed reverse transcription of about 0.45 to 1 ug RNA. TCRdb reprocessed the immunoSEQ multiplex PCR reads via MiXCR and lists one record per CDR3 protein. The repertoire holds about 150,000 distinct CDR3 sequences, over 95% seen once, with around 0.15% in the top ten. Sequenced input: CD8+ T cells from PBMCs. These receptors were collected from a human donor with multiple sclerosis.

This sequence joins TRBV13 and TRBJ2-5; 7 nucleotides line up with TRBD1. CDR1 and CDR2 (germline): PRHDT, FYEKMQ (reference sequence). J lost 3 bases, V lost 6 bases, and 4 bases had no gene match. This CDR3 contains 13 residues. The CDR3 DNA sequence: TGTGCCAGCAGACGACAGGGTGAAGAGACCCAGTACTTC. Its translation is CASRRQGEETQYF.

The CDR3 reads CSVGGRTGVNYEQYF. For the CDR3, the DNA is TGCAGCGTGGGAGGCCGGACAGGGGTTAACTACGAGCAGTACTTC. The chain joins TRBV29-1 to TRBJ2-7, with TRBD1 identical over 9 bases. The CDR3 has 15 amino acids. Germline V gives CDR1 SQVTM, CDR2 ANQGSEA. Trimming cost V 6 bases and J 3 bases; bases outside gene matches: 12.

J is TRBJ2-1 and V is TRBV2; weak D call: TRBD2 (6 bases). Germline values: CDR1 SNHLY, CDR2 FYNNEI. V lost 4 bases to trimming and J lost 4 bases, with 17 bases between them. The CDR3 loop spans 16 amino acids. The CDR3 DNA reads TGTGCCAGCAGTGTGACGGGGGAAAAGCAATACAATGAGCAGTTCTTC. Translated: CASSVTGEKQYNEQFF. Using reference TRBV2 and TRBJ2-1 for the parts outside the CDR3, the full variable domain is EPEVTQTPSHQVTQMGQEVILRCVPISNHLYFYWYRQILGQKVEFLVSFYNNEISEKSEIFDDQFSVERPDGSNFTLKIRSTKLEDSAMYFCASSVTGEKQYNEQFFGPGTRLTVL.

The count of this clonotype is one. The J gene is TRBJ2-7, the V gene TRBV6-5; maybe TRBD1 (5 bases). The germline V and J ends were trimmed by 6 bases and 2 bases, with 14 bases remaining between them. Germline V gene sequence: CDR1 MNHEY, CDR2 SVGAGI. The CDR3 has 14 amino acids. The CDR3: CASRDRRDTYEQYF. Here the CDR3 DNA reads TGTGCCAGCAGAGACAGACGTGATACCTACGAGCAGTACTTC.

The J gene is TRBJ2-7, the V gene TRBV7-9; 8 positions agree with TRBD1. The CDR3 covers 15 residues. Germline CDR1 and CDR2: SEHNR and FQNEAQ (reference sequence). V lost 5 bases, J lost 2 bases, and 8 bases stayed unmatched. CDR3 region: CASSPWTGPPYEQYF. CDR3 sequence (DNA): TGTGCCAGCAGCCCCTGGACAGGGCCACCCTACGAGCAGTACTTC. Together with reference TRBV7-9 and TRBJ2-7, the CDR3 gives the full variable domain: DTGVSQNPRHKITKRGQNVTFRCDPISEHNRLYWYRQTLGQGPEFLTYFQNEAQLEKSRLLSDRFSAERPKGSFSTLEIQRTEQGDSAMYLCASSPWTGPPYEQYFGPGTRLTVT.

In DNA, the CDR3 is TGTGCCAGCAGTTCCGCAGGGGAAGAGACCCAGTACTTC. It codes for CASSSAGEETQYF. The chain employs TRBV12-3 or TRBV12-4 and TRBJ2-5; tentatively, D is TRBD1 (6 bases). The V end lost 4 bases, the J end lost 3 bases, and 9 bases lay between the germline ends. The CDR3 sequence is 13 residues long.

The J gene is TRBJ2-1, the V gene TRBV7-9; D ambiguous. This CDR3 has 12 amino acids. Germline values: CDR1 SEHNR, CDR2 FQNEAQ (reference sequence). Between the trimmed V and J ends, which lost 4 bases and 6 bases, there was a span of 7 bases. For the CDR3, the DNA is TGTGCCAGCAGCTCGGGTAGCAATGAGCAGTTCTTC. It specifies CASSSGSNEQFF. Together with reference TRBV7-9 and TRBJ2-1, the CDR3 gives the full variable domain: DTGVSQNPRHKITKRGQNVTFRCDPISEHNRLYWYRQTLGQGPEFLTYFQNEAQLEKSRLLSDRFSAERPKGSFSTLEIQRTEQGDSAMYLCASSSGSNEQFFGPGTRLTVL.

The chain is built from TRBV12-3 or TRBV12-4 and TRBJ2-5; D may correspond to TRBD1 or TRBD2 (5 bases each). The CDR3 length is 17 residues. The germline V and J ends were trimmed by 4 bases and 5 bases, with 23 bases remaining between them. CDR3 region: CASSYGTAYPQVETQYF. The CDR3 DNA is TGTGCCAGCAGTTACGGGACGGCCTACCCCCAGGTGGAGACCCAGTACTTC.

V gene TRBV14 combines with J gene TRBJ2-1; TRBD2 matches 8 bases. Germline-derived CDR1 and CDR2 are SGHDN and FVKESK. V was pared by 0 bases and J by 8 bases, with 6 bases of the junction left unmatched. The CDR3 has 15 amino acids. CDR3 sequence (DNA): TGTGCCAGCAGCCAAGAGTTGGGCGGGGGGTATGAGCAGTTCTTC. Its translation is CASSQELGGGYEQFF.

The V and J genes are TRBV30 and TRBJ2-7; 15 nucleotides agree with TRBD2. V gave up 3 bases and J gave up 0 bases; unmatched junction bases: 21. The germline gives CDR1 GTSNPN, CDR2 SVGIG (reference sequence). This CDR3 is built from 22 residues. CDR3 loop: CAWSPGGVPGLAGGSVSYEQYF. In nucleotides, the CDR3 is TGTGCCTGGAGCCCTGGGGGCGTCCCGGGACTAGCGGGGGGCTCGGTCTCCTACGAGCAGTACTTC.